The rows below give T cell receptor beta chains drawn from one sample of a study of PD-1 blockade in classical Hodgkin lymphoma. Only in-frame clones appear in the TCRdb table, and some are missing; sequencing was by immunoSEQ multiplex PCR. The repertoire holds around 25,000 clones, with roughly 84% as singletons. The input for sequencing was CD4+ T cells from blood, taken at baseline. Receptors were obtained from a human donor with classical Hodgkin lymphoma. The CDR3 runs from the conserved cysteine through the conserved F or W. The D gene is left open where the match is weak. Clone size is not always given. Where it is, it says once, few, many or a class for expanded clones.

cdr3_aa: CASSYSSQTSNTIYF
cdr3_nt: TGTGCCAGCAGTTACTCGTCACAGACGTCGAACACCATATATTTT
clone_size: .
d_call: .
v_call: TRBV6-6
j_call: TRBJ1-3

cdr3_aa: CASSLSPGGGNSPLHF
cdr3_nt: TGTGCCAGCTCACTCTCCCCCGGGGGCGGCAATTCACCCCTCCACTTT
clone_size: .
d_call: .
v_call: TRBV18
j_call: TRBJ1-6

cdr3_aa: CASRTGLMDYEQYF
cdr3_nt: TGTGCCAGCAGGACCGGACTCATGGACTACGAGCAGTACTTC
clone_size: .
d_call: .
v_call: TRBV6-5
j_call: TRBJ2-7

cdr3_aa: CASRLSGGSNQPQHF
cdr3_nt: TGCGCCAGCAGACTGAGCGGGGGTAGCAATCAGCCCCAGCATTTT
clone_size: .
d_call: .
v_call: TRBV10-2
j_call: TRBJ1-5

cdr3_aa: CASSSFGRGTDTQYF
cdr3_nt: TGTGCCAGCAGCTCATTCGGACGGGGCACAGATACGCAGTATTTT
clone_size: .
d_call: .
v_call: TRBV11-2
j_call: TRBJ2-3

cdr3_aa: CSAALGETQYF
cdr3_nt: TGCAGCGCGGCCCTAGGGGAGACCCAGTACTTC
clone_size: once
d_call: .
v_call: TRBV20-1
j_call: TRBJ2-5

cdr3_aa: CASSIQGVDQPQHF
cdr3_nt: TGTGCCAGTAGTATTCAGGGGGTAGATCAGCCCCAGCATTTT
clone_size: .
d_call: TRBD1
v_call: TRBV19
j_call: TRBJ1-5

cdr3_aa: CAISPTGLNTEAFF
cdr3_nt: TGTGCCATCTCCCCCACGGGGTTGAACACTGAAGCTTTCTTT
clone_size: .
d_call: .
v_call: TRBV10-3
j_call: TRBJ1-1

cdr3_aa: CASSGDSWETQYF
cdr3_nt: TGTGCCAGCAGCGGAGACAGTTGGGAGACCCAGTACTTC
clone_size: .
d_call: .
v_call: TRBV2
j_call: TRBJ2-5

cdr3_aa: CASTRWGTETQYF
cdr3_nt: TGTGCCAGCACCCGGTGGGGAACTGAGACCCAGTACTTC
clone_size: .
d_call: .
v_call: TRBV27
j_call: TRBJ2-5

cdr3_aa: CASSLKLRDTEAFF
cdr3_nt: TGTGCCAGCAGCCTCAAGCTAAGGGACACTGAAGCTTTCTTT
clone_size: .
d_call: .
v_call: TRBV7-2
j_call: TRBJ1-1

cdr3_aa: CASRGEQADIQYF
cdr3_nt: TGTGCCAGCAGGGGGGAACAGGCGGACATTCAGTACTTC
clone_size: .
d_call: .
v_call: TRBV7-2
j_call: TRBJ2-4

cdr3_aa: CASSLSEWTSGAETQYF
cdr3_nt: TGTGCCAGCAGCTTAAGTGAATGGACTAGCGGGGCTGAGACCCAGTACTTC
clone_size: .
d_call: TRBD2
v_call: TRBV7-3
j_call: TRBJ2-5

cdr3_aa: CASSETPYGYTF
cdr3_nt: TGTGCCAGCAGTGAAACTCCCTATGGCTACACCTTC
clone_size: .
d_call: .
v_call: TRBV2
j_call: TRBJ1-2

cdr3_aa: CASSILGGWGTEAFF
cdr3_nt: TGTGCCAGTAGTATCCTGGGGGGATGGGGCACTGAAGCTTTCTTT
clone_size: .
d_call: .
v_call: TRBV19
j_call: TRBJ1-1

cdr3_aa: CASSPMTGDGEAFF
cdr3_nt: TGTGCCAGCTCACCCATGACGGGTGATGGTGAAGCTTTCTTT
clone_size: .
d_call: .
v_call: TRBV18
j_call: TRBJ1-1

cdr3_aa: CASSGEGLFHEQYF
cdr3_nt: TGTGCCAGCAGTGGGGAGGGGTTATTCCACGAGCAGTACTTC
clone_size: .
d_call: TRBD2
v_call: TRBV28
j_call: TRBJ2-7

cdr3_aa: CASSPAGDRMNTEAFF
cdr3_nt: TGTGCCAGCTCACCAGCAGGAGACCGTATGAACACTGAAGCTTTCTTT
clone_size: .
d_call: .
v_call: TRBV18
j_call: TRBJ1-1

cdr3_aa: CASSVRANTEAFF
cdr3_nt: TGTGCCAGCAGTGTTCGGGCGAACACTGAAGCTTTCTTT
clone_size: few
d_call: .
v_call: TRBV6-1
j_call: TRBJ1-1

cdr3_aa: CASSVHDRPMDSPLHF
cdr3_nt: TGTGCCAGCAGCGTACACGACAGGCCAATGGATTCACCCCTCCACTTT
clone_size: .
d_call: .
v_call: TRBV9
j_call: TRBJ1-6

cdr3_aa: CASSPQGSNYGYTF
cdr3_nt: TGCGCCAGCAGCCCACAGGGTTCCAACTATGGCTACACCTTC
clone_size: .
d_call: .
v_call: TRBV5-1
j_call: TRBJ1-2

cdr3_aa: CASSLDNGNTIYF
cdr3_nt: TGCGCCAGCAGCCTCGATAATGGAAACACCATATATTTT
clone_size: .
d_call: .
v_call: TRBV5-1
j_call: TRBJ1-3

cdr3_aa: CASSIAGTGGTDTQYF
cdr3_nt: TGTGCCAGCAGCATTGCCGGGACAGGCGGCACAGATACGCAGTATTTT
clone_size: .
d_call: TRBD1
v_call: TRBV5-4
j_call: TRBJ2-3

cdr3_aa: CASSTQTGKLGHSPLHF
cdr3_nt: TGTGCCAGCAGTACACAAACCGGGAAACTTGGGCATTCACCCCTCCACTTT
clone_size: .
d_call: .
v_call: TRBV28
j_call: TRBJ1-6

cdr3_aa: CAISEGSYNSPLHF
cdr3_nt: TGTGCCATCAGTGAGGGCTCCTATAATTCACCCCTCCACTTT
clone_size: .
d_call: .
v_call: TRBV10-3
j_call: TRBJ1-6

cdr3_aa: CAIRLQGHHEQYF
cdr3_nt: TGTGCCATCAGACTCCAGGGTCACCACGAGCAGTACTTC
clone_size: .
d_call: .
v_call: TRBV10-3
j_call: TRBJ2-7

cdr3_aa: CASSLGLDPYEQYF
cdr3_nt: TGTGCCAGCAGCTTAGGCCTAGACCCCTACGAGCAGTACTTC
clone_size: .
d_call: .
v_call: TRBV7-9
j_call: TRBJ2-7

cdr3_aa: CASTREGAQTEAFF
cdr3_nt: TGTGCCAGCACTCGGGAGGGGGCACAAACTGAAGCTTTCTTT
clone_size: .
d_call: TRBD1
v_call: TRBV6-6
j_call: TRBJ1-1

cdr3_aa: CASSKEQAGPNDEQFF
cdr3_nt: TGTGCCAGCAGCAAAGAGCAAGCGGGCCCCAATGATGAGCAGTTCTTC
clone_size: .
d_call: .
v_call: TRBV21-1
j_call: TRBJ2-1

cdr3_aa: CAWSVGGGSQPQHF
cdr3_nt: TGTGCCTGGAGTGTAGGGGGGGGCTCTCAGCCCCAGCATTTT
clone_size: .
d_call: .
v_call: TRBV30
j_call: TRBJ1-5

cdr3_aa: CASSTWEGGNQPQHF
cdr3_nt: TGTGCCAGTAGTACTTGGGAGGGCGGCAATCAGCCCCAGCATTTT
clone_size: .
d_call: .
v_call: TRBV19
j_call: TRBJ1-5

cdr3_aa: CASSLVSQANEQFF
cdr3_nt: TGTGCCAGCAGCTTAGTTTCCCAGGCCAATGAGCAGTTCTTC
clone_size: .
d_call: .
v_call: TRBV7-2
j_call: TRBJ2-1

cdr3_aa: CAISGQGASYNSPLHF
cdr3_nt: TGTGCCATCAGTGGGCAGGGGGCTTCCTATAATTCACCCCTCCACTTT
clone_size: .
d_call: TRBD1
v_call: TRBV10-3
j_call: TRBJ1-6

cdr3_aa: CASSPGGQTVPFF
cdr3_nt: TGTGCCAGCAGCCCAGGGGGGCAGACGGTGCCGTTTTTT
clone_size: .
d_call: TRBD1
v_call: TRBV7-2
j_call: TRBJ1-4

cdr3_aa: CASSFYGRNTEAFF
cdr3_nt: TGTGCCAGCAGTTTTTACGGGCGGAACACTGAAGCTTTCTTT
clone_size: .
d_call: .
v_call: TRBV28
j_call: TRBJ1-1

cdr3_aa: CASKRLAGQETQYF
cdr3_nt: TGTGCCAGCAAACGTTTAGCGGGGCAAGAGACCCAGTACTTC
clone_size: .
d_call: TRBD2
v_call: TRBV28
j_call: TRBJ2-5

cdr3_aa: CASSSRKGRVSSLHF
cdr3_nt: TGTGCCAGCAGCTCAAGGAAGGGCCGGGTCTCGTCCCTCCACTTT
clone_size: .
d_call: .
v_call: TRBV13
j_call: TRBJ1-6

cdr3_aa: CASSLWVGGTNTEAFF
cdr3_nt: TGTGCCAGCAGCTTATGGGTAGGTGGGACGAACACTGAAGCTTTCTTT
clone_size: .
d_call: .
v_call: TRBV7-9
j_call: TRBJ1-1

cdr3_aa: CATGRYGYTF
cdr3_nt: TGTGCCACCGGACGCTATGGCTACACCTTC
clone_size: .
d_call: .
v_call: TRBV28
j_call: TRBJ1-2

cdr3_aa: CAWSPSGEQYF
cdr3_nt: TGTGCCTGGAGCCCCTCGGGCGAGCAGTACTTC
clone_size: .
d_call: .
v_call: TRBV30
j_call: TRBJ2-7

cdr3_aa: CASSSQLAGVTDTQYF
cdr3_nt: TGTGCCAGCAGCTCGCAACTAGCGGGGGTAACAGATACGCAGTATTTT
clone_size: .
d_call: TRBD2
v_call: TRBV7-2
j_call: TRBJ2-3

cdr3_aa: CSVKIQGVSYEQYF
cdr3_nt: TGCAGCGTTAAAATTCAGGGGGTGTCCTACGAGCAGTACTTC
clone_size: .
d_call: TRBD1
v_call: TRBV29-1
j_call: TRBJ2-7

cdr3_aa: CASSQDFLGGRPGANVLTF
cdr3_nt: TGCGCCAGCAGCCAAGATTTTCTCGGAGGGAGACCGGGGGCCAACGTCCTGACTTTC
clone_size: .
d_call: .
v_call: TRBV4-1
j_call: TRBJ2-6

cdr3_aa: CASSLPTSWLNTEAFF
cdr3_nt: TGTGCCAGCAGCCTCCCCACTTCCTGGCTGAACACTGAAGCTTTCTTT
clone_size: .
d_call: .
v_call: TRBV7-9
j_call: TRBJ1-1

cdr3_aa: CASSPSLGLASSAQYF
cdr3_nt: TGTGCCAGCAGTCCTTCCCTGGGACTAGCGTCTTCCGCGCAGTATTTT
clone_size: .
d_call: TRBD2
v_call: TRBV27
j_call: TRBJ2-3